This T cell receptor (beta chain) appears in the sequencing data of a study of blood T cells in healthy people across ages. Findings and limits, study-wide: Unknown donor CMV status possibly confounded expanded clonotype changes.

Combining a sample-barcoded 5' primer with a J-beta primer mix, a second PCR ran for roughly 7 to 12 cycles. Each of the cDNA molecules was tagged by a template-switch adaptor with 12 random nucleotides. TCRdb independently ran MiXCR on the 5' RACE reads; one entry per CDR3 protein. The sample yields about 680,000 distinct CDR3 sequences, about half seen once. At least 7 million PBMCs were isolated per sample. Per the germline V gene, CDR1 is MNHEY and CDR2 is SVGAGI. There are 15 residues in the CDR3. V shed 2 bases, J shed 3 bases, and the junction held 6 bases outside the gene matches. Of note for this clonotype: What it recognizes is unknown.

J is TRBJ2-7 and V is TRBV6-5, with TRBD1 identical over 8 bases. Sequenced sample: blood. This receptor was obtained from a woman aged 55-70 years in good health. The CDR3, as DNA: TGTGCCAGCAGTTACCAAGGACAGGGTGGCTACGAGCAGTACTTC. Its protein product is CASSYQGQGGYEQYF.